This entry describes one TCR beta chain. Its specificity is unknown. Treatment indicated: some 19 received Ad26.COV2.S at low or high dose, single or two shots; about 5 received placebo; per-sample allocation not given. Material that was analyzed had been drawn on day 63 after the first vaccine or placebo injection. Donor was an adult aged 18-55 years in Boston. Only in-frame clones appear in the TCRdb table, and some are missing; sequencing was by immunoSEQ multiplex PCR. The sample records 360,000 or so clones, about 89% being singletons. The data stem from a study of Ad26.COV2.S vaccination and SARS-CoV-2 variants. Turning to the study itself: Donor was assigned to the Ad26.COV2.S arm of trial COV1001. Study results and caveats: Participants given vaccine showed non-spike TCR breadth similar to that of placebo recipients.

The CDR3 sequence is 11 residues long. Trimming removed 0 bases at V and 7 bases at J, with 3 bases between. Germline V gene sequence: CDR1 MGHDK, CDR2 SYGVNS. The source material was peripheral blood, sampled in a trial of Ad26.COV2.S vaccine versus placebo. The sequence was obtained from a person aged 18-60 years who received the Ad26.COV2.S COVID-19 vaccine or a placebo. The chain uses TRBV25-1 and TRBJ1-2; D gene ambiguous. CDR3 bases: TGTGCCAGCAGTGAATATGCTGGCTACACCTTC. It specifies CASSEYAGYTF.